This T cell receptor (beta chain) emerged from a study of OX40 agonist ivuxolimab in advanced cancers. CDR3 length equals 18 residues. V dropped 4 bases and J dropped 0; count of bases not matched to a gene: 9. In germline, CDR1 is LNHDA, CDR2 SQIVND (reference sequence). Only in-frame clones appear in the TCRdb table, and some are missing; sequencing was by immunoSEQ multiplex PCR. The sample yields fewer than 90,000 clones, roughly 90% seen once. This sample comprised CD4+ or CD8+ T cells sorted from blood, obtained in a trial of the OX40 agonist ivuxolimab. The chain joins TRBV19 to TRBJ2-6, with 7 bases that match TRBD1. This sequence was found in an adult with an advanced solid tumor such as melanoma, head and neck, liver or kidney cancer. The CDR3 loop reads CASSRRGQSVSGANVLTF. CDR3 nucleotide sequence: TGTGCCAGTAGTAGACGGGGACAGTCGGTCTCTGGGGCCAACGTCCTGACTTTC.